This record covers a single T cell receptor (beta chain). Its antigen is as yet unknown. The data originate from a study of cytomegalovirus exposure and HLA in healthy donors. Study-wide points: Upon later analysis, TCR association rates were observed to vary by HLA locus, being highest for DRB1 and lowest for HLA-C.

Trimming cost V 5 bases and J 10 bases; bases outside gene matches: 5. Germline CDR1 reads SEHNR; CDR2 reads FQNEAQ (reference sequence). The CDR3 spans 13 residues. PCR was performed using 60 Vbeta and 13 Jbeta primers. The method was immunoSEQ multiplex PCR; TCRdb's version includes in-frame clones alone and lacks a portion of them. The sample lists 95,000 to 150,000 clones; around 75% were seen once. This chain connects TRBV7-9 to TRBJ2-1; 10 nucleotides align to TRBD2. The source material was PBMCs. The receptor was derived from a woman between 50 and 59 years old in good health and CMV-seronegative. The CDR3 bases are TGTGCCAGCAGCCCTGCGACTAGCGGGGAGCAGTTCTTC. Protein product: CASSPATSGEQFF.